This T cell receptor (beta chain) was retrieved from a study of cytomegalovirus exposure and HLA in healthy donors. Overall study findings and caveats: Owing to their indistinguishability, certain V segments, notably TRBV6-2 and TRBV6-3, were excluded. Most TCR sequences were seen very rarely across donors, but some public TCRs occurred in many.

Germline CDR1 MNHEY, CDR2 SMNVEV (reference sequence). V lost 4 bases and J 2 bases, leaving 14 bases between the germline ends. The CDR3 spans 15 residues. In the case of this clone: Its antigen is still unknown.

The PCR ran on 60 Vbeta and 13 Jbeta primers. Assay: immunoSEQ multiplex PCR; the TCRdb copy retains only in-frame clones and omits some. The sample holds 140,000 to 150,000 clones; 75% to 80% are singletons and the top ten take 1.7%. This clonotype originated in a woman younger than 45 in good health and CMV-seronegative. This chain connects TRBV27 to TRBJ1-2, with D possibly matching TRBD1 (5 bases). Sequencing was done on a sample of PBMCs. The CDR3 protein is CASSSWGEGNYGYTF. The CDR3 DNA sequence: TGTGCCAGCAGTTCTTGGGGGGAGGGAAACTATGGCTACACCTTC.